What follows are 5 T cell receptor beta chains derived from one specimen sequenced in a study of blood T cells in healthy people across ages. Through a sample-barcoded 5' primer and a J-beta primer mix, a second PCR was run for roughly 6 to 12 cycles. One entry per CDR3 protein, called by TCRdb with MiXCR from the 5' RACE reads. Of about 1,500,000 distinct CDR3 sequences in the sample, roughly 27% were seen once. Sequenced material: blood. All receptors come from a woman aged 30 to 39 in good health.

Concerning this clonotype itself: Just one base apart from a much larger clone, this may be a read error. The CDR3 DNA reads TGTGCCAGCAGTTTGTTCGGGGATCAGCCCCAGCATTTT. This translates into CASSLFGDQPQHF. The chain uses TRBV28 and TRBJ1-5; D unresolved. V gave up 3 bases and J gave up 5 bases, with 8 bases separating them. CDR3 length equals 13 residues. The germline gives CDR1 MDHEN, CDR2 SYDVKM.

Ten or more counts support this clonotype. The gene calls are TRBV30 and TRBJ2-7; a weak D match, TRBD2 (7 bases). CDR3 size: 12 residues. Between the trimmed V and J ends, which lost 2 bases and 6 bases, there was a span of 11 bases. Germline V gene data show CDR1 as GTSNPN and CDR2 as SVGIG (reference sequence). CDR3 nucleotides: TGTGCCTGGAGTTTAGGGGGGGCCGAGCAGTACTTC. Its protein product is CAWSLGGAEQYF.

This clonotype has just a few counts. The chain carries TRBV12-3 or TRBV12-4 and TRBJ2-7; a possible D gene is TRBD2 (5 bases). The CDR3 runs to 13 residues. The ends were cut back, 6 bases at V and 7 bases at J, with 16 bases in the middle. The CDR3 is CASRILDSREQYF. Here the CDR3 DNA reads TGTGCCAGCAGAATCCTGGACTCCCGGGAGCAGTACTTC.

A single count supports this clonotype. This chain uses TRBV5-1 with TRBJ2-1, with D perhaps given as TRBD1 or TRBD2 (5 bases each). This CDR3 is 13 amino acids long. Germline V CDR1 and CDR2: SGHRS, YFSETQ. V was trimmed by 3 bases and J by 8 bases, leaving 12 bases between them. The CDR3: CASSSPGPDEQFF. The CDR3 DNA reads as TGCGCCAGCAGCTCGCCGGGGCCCGATGAGCAGTTCTTC.

This clonotype was picked up a small number of times. The chain couples TRBV10-3 to TRBJ1-1, with D possibly being TRBD1 (5 bases). V was shortened by 6 bases and J by 6 bases, with 14 bases between the two germline ends. The CDR3 length is 13 residues. The germline CDR1 and CDR2 sequences are ENHRY and SYGVKD. CDR3 in amino acids: CAISPQGTAEAFF. The CDR3 DNA reads TGTGCCATCAGCCCGCAGGGTACCGCTGAAGCTTTCTTT.